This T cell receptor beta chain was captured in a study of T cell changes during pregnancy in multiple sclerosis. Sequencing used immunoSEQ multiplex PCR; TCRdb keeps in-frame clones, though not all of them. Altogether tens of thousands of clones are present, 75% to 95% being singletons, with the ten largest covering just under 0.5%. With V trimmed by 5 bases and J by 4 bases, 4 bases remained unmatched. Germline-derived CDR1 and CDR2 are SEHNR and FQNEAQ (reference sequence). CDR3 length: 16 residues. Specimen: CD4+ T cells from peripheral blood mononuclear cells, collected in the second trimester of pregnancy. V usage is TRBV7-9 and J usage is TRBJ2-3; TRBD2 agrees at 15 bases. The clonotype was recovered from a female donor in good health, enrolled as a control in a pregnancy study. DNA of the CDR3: TGTGCCAGCAGCCAGGGACTAGCGGGGGGTTCAGATACGCAGTATTTT. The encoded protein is CASSQGLAGGSDTQYF.